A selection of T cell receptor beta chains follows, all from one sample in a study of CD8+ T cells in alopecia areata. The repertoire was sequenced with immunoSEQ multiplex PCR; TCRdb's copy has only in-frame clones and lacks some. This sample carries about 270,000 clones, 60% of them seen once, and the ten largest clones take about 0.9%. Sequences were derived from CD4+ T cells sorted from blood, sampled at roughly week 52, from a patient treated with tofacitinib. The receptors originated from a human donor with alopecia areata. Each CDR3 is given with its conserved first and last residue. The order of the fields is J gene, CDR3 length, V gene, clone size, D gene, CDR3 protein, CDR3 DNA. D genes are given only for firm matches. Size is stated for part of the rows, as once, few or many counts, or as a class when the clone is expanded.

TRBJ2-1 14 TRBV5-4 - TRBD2 CASSLTSGVAEQFF TGTGCCAGCAGCTTGACTAGCGGGGTAGCTGAGCAGTTCTTC
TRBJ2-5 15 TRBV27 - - CASSFFAGAGETQYF TGTGCCAGCAGTTTTTTTGCGGGGGCTGGGGAGACCCAGTACTTC
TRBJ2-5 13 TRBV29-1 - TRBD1 CSVEVDRGETQYF TGCAGCGTTGAAGTGGACAGGGGAGAGACCCAGTACTTC
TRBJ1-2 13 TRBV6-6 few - CASSRASNYGYTF TGTGCCAGCAGCAGAGCATCTAACTATGGCTACACCTTC
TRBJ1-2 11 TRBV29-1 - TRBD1 CSDDRAGGYTF TGCAGCGACGACAGGGCGGGTGGCTACACCTTC
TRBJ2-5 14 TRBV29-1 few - CSADPGLGGETQYF TGCAGCGCCGATCCCGGATTGGGAGGAGAGACCCAGTACTTC
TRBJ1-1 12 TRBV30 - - CAWRDGGTEAFF TGTGCCTGGAGGGACGGGGGCACTGAAGCTTTCTTT
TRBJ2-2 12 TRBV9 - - CASKDGPGELFF TGTGCCAGCAAGGACGGTCCCGGGGAGCTGTTTTTT
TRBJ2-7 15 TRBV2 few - CASSAGPRGFYEQYF TGTGCCAGCAGTGCAGGGCCCAGGGGTTTCTACGAGCAGTACTTC
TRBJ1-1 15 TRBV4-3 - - CASSRDGATGTEAFF TGCGCCAGCAGCCGAGATGGGGCCACGGGCACTGAAGCTTTCTTT
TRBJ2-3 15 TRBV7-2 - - CASSRESSEADTQYF TGTGCCAGCAGCCGGGAGTCTAGCGAAGCAGATACGCAGTATTTT